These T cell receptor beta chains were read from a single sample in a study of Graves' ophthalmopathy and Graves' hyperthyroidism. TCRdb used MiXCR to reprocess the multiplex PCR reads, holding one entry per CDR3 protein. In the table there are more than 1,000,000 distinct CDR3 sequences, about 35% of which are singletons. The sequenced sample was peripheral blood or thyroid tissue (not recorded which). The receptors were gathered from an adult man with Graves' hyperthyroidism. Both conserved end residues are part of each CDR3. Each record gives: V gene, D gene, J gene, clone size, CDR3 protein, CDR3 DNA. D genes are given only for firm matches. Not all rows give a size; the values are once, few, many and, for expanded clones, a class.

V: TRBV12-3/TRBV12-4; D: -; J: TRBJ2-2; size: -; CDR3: CASSSLGRGPSGELFF; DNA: TGTGCCAGCAGTTCCCTCGGGAGGGGGCCCTCCGGGGAGCTGTTTTTT
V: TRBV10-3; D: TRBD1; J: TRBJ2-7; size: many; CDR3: CAISALTGFEQYF; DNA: TGTGCCATCAGTGCCCTGACAGGGTTCGAGCAGTACTTC
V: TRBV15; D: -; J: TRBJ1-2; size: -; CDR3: CATSATGTARGGYTF; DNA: TGTGCCACCAGCGCCACAGGAACAGCTCGCGGTGGCTACACCTTC
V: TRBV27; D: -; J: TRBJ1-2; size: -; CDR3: CASSASGRSYGYTF; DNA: TGTGCCAGCAGTGCCTCGGGACGGTCCTATGGCTACACCTTC
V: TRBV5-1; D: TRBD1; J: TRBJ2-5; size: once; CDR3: CASSPDRGHETQYF; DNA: TGCGCCAGCAGCCCGGACAGGGGTCACGAGACCCAGTACTTC
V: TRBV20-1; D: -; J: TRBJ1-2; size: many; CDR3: CSASLWGGREGYTF; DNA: TGCAGTGCTAGTTTGTGGGGGGGGCGAGAAGGCTACACCTTC
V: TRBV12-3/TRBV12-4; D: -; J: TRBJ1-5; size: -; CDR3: CASSLASGRDQPQHF; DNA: TGTGCCAGCAGTTTAGCGTCAGGGCGAGATCAGCCCCAGCATTTT
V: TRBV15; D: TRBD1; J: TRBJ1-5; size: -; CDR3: CATSARDSDGQPQHF; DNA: TGTGCCACCAGCGCACGGGACAGTGACGGTCAGCCCCAGCATTTT
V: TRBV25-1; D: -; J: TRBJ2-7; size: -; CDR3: CASSEIGGSSYNEQYF; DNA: TGTGCCAGCAGTGAAATTGGGGGGAGCTCCTACAATGAGCAGTACTTC
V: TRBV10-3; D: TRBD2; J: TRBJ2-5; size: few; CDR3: CASSLAGRYGQYF; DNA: TGTGCCAGCAGTTTAGCGGGGAGGTACGGGCAGTACTTC